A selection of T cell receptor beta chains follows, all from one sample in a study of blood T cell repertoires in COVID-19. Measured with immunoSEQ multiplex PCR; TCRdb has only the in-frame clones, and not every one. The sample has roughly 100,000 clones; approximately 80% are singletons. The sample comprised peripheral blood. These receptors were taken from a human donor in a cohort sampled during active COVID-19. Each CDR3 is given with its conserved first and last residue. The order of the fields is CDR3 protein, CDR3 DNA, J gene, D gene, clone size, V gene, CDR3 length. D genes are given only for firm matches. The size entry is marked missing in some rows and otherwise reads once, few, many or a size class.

CDR3: CAWTGGAGALTF
DNA: TGTGCCTGGACCGGGGGAGCGGGGGCCCTCACCTTC
J: TRBJ1-2
D: .
size: .
V: TRBV30
length: 12

CDR3: CASSQGDLEFYTRGEQFF
DNA: TGCGCCAGCAGCCAAGGCGACCTGGAGTTCTACACCCGCGGTGAGCAGTTCTTC
J: TRBJ2-1
D: .
size: .
V: TRBV4-3
length: 18

CDR3: CASSTRAGTGAEQYF
DNA: TGTGCCAGCAGCACACGAGCCGGGACAGGGGCCGAGCAGTACTTC
J: TRBJ2-7
D: TRBD1
size: .
V: TRBV14
length: 15

CDR3: CASSFQQGRDTQYF
DNA: TGTGCCAGCAGCTTCCAACAGGGGCGGGATACGCAGTATTTT
J: TRBJ2-3
D: TRBD1
size: .
V: TRBV5-5
length: 14

CDR3: CASSSQQGDTIYF
DNA: TGTGCCAGCTCATCGCAACAGGGAGACACCATATATTTT
J: TRBJ1-3
D: .
size: .
V: TRBV18
length: 13

CDR3: CAISESLGAGNQPQHF
DNA: TGTGCCATCAGTGAGTCGCTAGGGGCGGGGAATCAGCCCCAGCATTTT
J: TRBJ1-5
D: .
size: .
V: TRBV10-3
length: 16

CDR3: CASSPTGSAGYTF
DNA: TGTGCCAGCAGTCCAACAGGGTCCGCTGGCTACACCTTC
J: TRBJ1-2
D: .
size: .
V: TRBV6-5
length: 13

CDR3: CAARQGARQYF
DNA: TGTGCCGCAAGACAGGGGGCCAGGCAGTACTTC
J: TRBJ2-7
D: TRBD1
size: .
V: TRBV10-3
length: 11

CDR3: CASSLTANTEAFF
DNA: TGTGCCAGCAGTCTTACAGCGAACACTGAAGCTTTCTTT
J: TRBJ1-1
D: .
size: once
V: TRBV6-4
length: 13

CDR3: CASSPTSGGTDTQYF
DNA: TGCGCCAGCAGCCCCACTAGCGGGGGAACAGATACGCAGTATTTT
J: TRBJ2-3
D: TRBD2
size: .
V: TRBV4-3
length: 15

CDR3: CASSSQGLKREYNEQFF
DNA: TGCGCCAGCAGCTCCCAGGGTCTGAAAAGGGAATACAATGAGCAGTTCTTC
J: TRBJ2-1
D: .
size: .
V: TRBV5-1
length: 17

CDR3: CASSPGETQYF
DNA: TGTGCCAGCAGTCCGGGGGAGACCCAGTACTTC
J: TRBJ2-5
D: .
size: .
V: TRBV2
length: 11

CDR3: CASSLGVSGGTNTGELFF
DNA: TGTGCCAGCAGCTTAGGTGTTAGCGGGGGGACGAACACCGGGGAGCTGTTTTTT
J: TRBJ2-2
D: TRBD2
size: .
V: TRBV7-6
length: 18

CDR3: CASTSLDRGLSNEKLFF
DNA: TGTGCCAGTACCTCATTGGACAGGGGGCTTAGTAATGAAAAACTGTTTTTT
J: TRBJ1-4
D: TRBD1
size: many
V: TRBV19
length: 17

CDR3: CASSLEGTGGYEQYF
DNA: TGCGCCAGCAGCTTGGAAGGGACAGGGGGCTACGAGCAGTACTTC
J: TRBJ2-7
D: TRBD1
size: .
V: TRBV5-1
length: 15

CDR3: CASRKTSGGALDTQYF
DNA: TGCGCCAGCAGAAAAACTAGCGGGGGGGCCTTAGATACGCAGTATTTT
J: TRBJ2-3
D: TRBD2
size: .
V: TRBV5-1
length: 16

CDR3: CASSAQQGGVQPQHF
DNA: TGTGCCAGCAGTGCCCAACAGGGGGGTGTTCAGCCCCAGCATTTT
J: TRBJ1-5
D: TRBD1
size: .
V: TRBV2
length: 15

CDR3: CASSQEQNTGELFF
DNA: TGTGCCAGCAGCCAAGAACAGAACACCGGGGAGCTGTTTTTT
J: TRBJ2-2
D: .
size: .
V: TRBV4-2
length: 14

CDR3: CASSFGQGVSGYTF
DNA: TGTGCCAGCAGTTTCGGGCAGGGGGTATCGGGCTACACCTTC
J: TRBJ1-2
D: TRBD1
size: .
V: TRBV27
length: 14

CDR3: CAWRASLAGGQETQYF
DNA: TGTGCCTGGAGGGCAAGCCTAGCGGGGGGGCAAGAGACCCAGTACTTC
J: TRBJ2-5
D: TRBD2
size: .
V: TRBV30
length: 16

CDR3: CASSKTGTSGGAATYNEQFF
DNA: TGCGCCAGCAGCAAGACCGGGACTAGCGGGGGGGCTGCCACCTACAATGAGCAGTTCTTC
J: TRBJ2-1
D: TRBD2
size: .
V: TRBV4-1
length: 20

CDR3: CASSIGRGPGAAFF
DNA: TGTGCCAGTAGTATTGGAAGGGGGCCGGGAGCAGCTTTCTTT
J: TRBJ1-1
D: TRBD1
size: once
V: TRBV19
length: 14

CDR3: CASSGGQGREETQYF
DNA: TGCGCCAGCAGCGGGGGACAGGGAAGGGAAGAGACCCAGTACTTC
J: TRBJ2-5
D: TRBD1
size: .
V: TRBV5-1
length: 15

CDR3: CASSLAAGYNSPLHF
DNA: TGTGCCAGCAGCTTAGCGGCAGGGTATAATTCACCCCTCCACTTT
J: TRBJ1-6
D: .
size: few
V: TRBV7-9
length: 15

CDR3: CASSQGGTAYNEQFF
DNA: TGCGCCAGCAGCCAAGGGGGGACAGCCTACAATGAGCAGTTCTTC
J: TRBJ2-1
D: TRBD1
size: .
V: TRBV4-1
length: 15

CDR3: CASTIIGSYEQYF
DNA: TGTGCCAGCACCATCATCGGGTCCTACGAGCAGTACTTC
J: TRBJ2-7
D: .
size: .
V: TRBV12-3/TRBV12-4
length: 13

CDR3: CASSAGQGLFDEQFF
DNA: TGTGCCAGCAGCGCGGGACAGGGACTGTTCGATGAGCAGTTCTTC
J: TRBJ2-1
D: TRBD1
size: few
V: TRBV7-2
length: 15

CDR3: CASRGKWAGAEAFF
DNA: TGTGCCAGCAGGGGAAAATGGGCGGGCGCTGAAGCTTTCTTT
J: TRBJ1-1
D: .
size: .
V: TRBV2
length: 14

CDR3: CASSEVQGRGNTIYF
DNA: TGTGCCAGTAGCGAAGTACAGGGGCGCGGAAACACCATATATTTT
J: TRBJ1-3
D: TRBD1
size: .
V: TRBV19
length: 15